This T cell receptor (beta chain) was captured in a study of blood T cells in healthy people across ages. At the level of the study: Researchers report that template switching captured about one barcoded beta molecule per two T cells.

The CDR3 is made up of 14 amino acids. Germline CDR1 reads ENHRY; CDR2 reads SYGVKD. V was cut by 8 bases and J by 5 bases, with 16 bases left in between. Alongside a J-beta primer mix, a sample-barcoded 5' primer served in a second PCR lasting roughly 7 to 12 cycles. TCRdb reanalysed the 5' RACE reads using MiXCR and keeps one entry per CDR3 protein. The sample shows about 780,000 distinct CDR3 sequences, roughly 24% of them seen only once. Study conclusions and caveats: Diversity of TCR beta correlated strongly with naive T cell percentage. Per million T cells, TCR beta diversity dropped roughly linearly as age increased.

A few counts support this clonotype. Its specificity is not known. The same sample was also studied in work on T cells of mothers and their children. Turning to that study: Roughly 2.8 million TCR beta reads per child versus over 10 million per mother.

The gene calls are TRBV10-3 and TRBJ1-3; D not certain. The sequence was obtained from a boy aged 5-17 years in good health. The sample consisted of blood. The DNA for the CDR3 is TGTGCCATCTCCCGTGGGGAGGACCGAAACACCATATATTTT. It specifies CAISRGEDRNTIYF.